Sequencing of this TCR beta chain was carried out in a study of CXCR3-negative and CXCR3-positive naive CD8 T cells. Study-level points and caveats: Higher TRB CDR3 hydrophobicity marked CXCR3-positive naive cells relative to CXCR3-negative naive cells.

Regarding this clonotype: The antigen remains undetermined.

TRB cDNA was prepared as libraries by UMI-labeled 5' RACE. TCRdb reprocessed the 5' RACE reads and keeps a single row for each CDR3 protein, giving no DNA. Here the sample table reports 55,000 to 75,000 distinct CDR3 sequences. The CDR3 sequence is 15 residues long. Germline V gene data show CDR1 as SGHAT and CDR2 as FQNNGV. The receptor was derived from a human donor in good health. Some clones in this sample may be carry-over from other donors' samples. Sequencing was carried out using naive CXCR3+ CD8+ T cells from blood. Subset indicated: CD45RO-CCR7+CD27+CD95- naive CD8+ T cells expressing CXCR3 (TNR3+). This rearrangement joins TRBV11-2 to TRBJ2-3; there is no DNA to check the TCRdb D call of TRBD2. This CDR3 reads CASSLRGGSTDTQYF.